The 4 T cell receptor beta chains in this list originate from one sample, sequenced in a study of blood T cell repertoires in COVID-19. Sequencing was performed with immunoSEQ multiplex PCR; in TCRdb, only in-frame clones are kept and a portion is missing. The sample has around 200,000 clones; less than 85% are singletons. Sequencing was carried out using PBMCs or T cells enriched from blood (not recorded which). The receptors here all came from a woman in her 30s who had recovered from COVID-19.

The genes are TRBV7-9 and TRBJ1-5, with 10 nucleotides matching TRBD1. This CDR3 spans 16 amino acids. V shed 10 bases and J 9 bases; nucleotides not matched to a gene: 18. Germline V gene sequence: CDR1 SEHNR, CDR2 FQNEAQ (reference sequence). The CDR3 bases are TGTGCCACCGACTTTTCCGGGACAGGGGTGGTAGCGCCCCAGCATTTT. Translating gives CATDFSGTGVVAPQHF.

The CDR3 here is CASSPRRDYTDTQYF. DNA for the CDR3: TGCGCCAGCAGCCCGAGGCGCGACTACACAGATACGCAGTATTTT. This rearrangement joins TRBV5-1 to TRBJ2-3; TRBD2 is a possible D gene (5 bases). Deletions cut 4 bases from V and 2 bases from J, with 14 bases between. There are 15 residues in the CDR3. Germline V CDR1 and CDR2: SGHRS, YFSETQ.

The CDR3 here is CATSDLMAGGKETQYF. In DNA, the CDR3 is TGTGCCACCAGTGATTTAATGGCGGGAGGGAAAGAGACCCAGTACTTC. The chain recombines TRBV24-1 with TRBJ2-5, with 9 bases lining up with TRBD2. Per the germline V gene, CDR1 is KGHDR and CDR2 is SFDVKD. This CDR3 has 16 amino acids. J lost 3 bases, V lost 1 base, and 5 bases had no gene match.

The chain joins TRBV6-5 to TRBJ2-3; the D gene is possibly TRBD2 (6 bases). This CDR3 is 13 amino acids long. The V end lost 4 bases, the J end lost 6 bases, and 11 bases lay between the germline ends. Germline values: CDR1 MNHEY, CDR2 SVGAGI. CDR3 coding DNA: TGTGCCAGCAGTTCCAGACTAGGCGATACGCAGTATTTT. Translating gives CASSSRLGDTQYF.